Each of the 3 T cell receptor beta chains below was sequenced from the same sample in a study of tumor-infiltrating lymphocytes in oesophageal squamous cell carcinoma. Each CDR3 protein gets one entry after TCRdb re-called the PCR reads with MiXCR. The sample holds roughly 20,000 distinct CDR3 sequences, 50% seen once. The sequenced sample consisted of esophageal tumor tissue. The source is a male donor with esophageal squamous cell carcinoma.

This clonotype was seen a handful of times. The chain joins TRBV19 to TRBJ1-2; 9 nucleotides align to TRBD1. V gave up 4 bases and J gave up 6 bases; unmatched junction bases: 12. The CDR3 contains 16 residues. Germline V CDR1 and CDR2: LNHDA, SQIVND (reference sequence). The CDR3 region has the DNA TGTGCCAGTAGTACATTCATGAGGGACAGGGAGGATGGCTACACCTTC. The encoded protein is CASSTFMRDREDGYTF. The whole variable domain, remainder taken from reference TRBV19 and TRBJ1-2, is DGGITQSPKYLFRKEGQNVTLSCEQNLNHDAMYWYRQDPGQGLRLIYYSQIVNDFQKGDIAEGYSVSREKKESFPLTVTSAQKNPTAFYLCASSTFMRDREDGYTFGSGTRLTVV.

On this clonotype: The junction does not match germline at one end; this may be a read error. This chain joins TRBV11-1 and TRBJ1-6, with D tentatively TRBD1 (6 bases). The CDR3 is made up of 16 amino acids. In germline, CDR1 is SGHAT, CDR2 FQDESV (reference sequence). The DNA of the CDR3 is TGTGCCAGCAGCCGTACCGGGACAAATAACTACAATGAGCAGTTCTTT. Protein: CASSRTGTNNYNEQFF.

The chain combines TRBV7-2 with TRBJ2-1; 10 nucleotides agree with TRBD2. This CDR3 region has 16 residues. CDR1 is SGHTA, CDR2 FQGNSA, per germline. J gave up 3 bases and V 5 bases, and 7 bases lay outside the gene matches. CDR3 sequence: CASSHPGLAVYNEQFF. CDR3 bases: TGTGCCAGCAGCCACCCCGGACTAGCGGTCTACAATGAGCAGTTCTTC. Together with reference TRBV7-2 and TRBJ2-1, the CDR3 gives the full variable domain: GAGVSQSPSNKVTEKGKDVELRCDPISGHTALYWYRQSLGQGLEFLIYFQGNSAPDKSGLPSDRFSAERTGGSVSTLTIQRTQQEDSAVYLCASSHPGLAVYNEQFFGPGTRLTVL.